This T cell receptor (beta chain) was profiled in a study of T cells in Graves' hyperthyroidism and ophthalmopathy. This clonotype came up a few times. Authors of the study amplified TCR beta CDR3 regions from RNA transcripts. First-round RT-PCR targeting the TCR CDR3 was performed with the HTBI primer set. TCRdb called the multiplex PCR reads again in MiXCR, with one record for every CDR3 protein. The sample has 500,000 to 600,000 distinct CDR3 sequences; just under 20% are singletons. The V and J ends lost 1 base and 6 bases, in that order; junction bases with no gene match: 6. The CDR3 consists of 15 residues. CDR1 and CDR2 from the germline V gene are SEHNR and FQNEAQ (reference sequence).

The receptor's source is a man aged 40-49 years with Graves' ophthalmopathy. The specimen sequenced was blood. The chain uses TRBV7-9 and TRBJ2-1, with 7 bases that match TRBD1. The CDR3 region has the DNA TGTGCCAGCAGCTTAGTTTCGAACAGGGGCAATGAGCAGTTCTTC. The encoded protein is CASSLVSNRGNEQFF. The whole variable domain, remainder taken from reference TRBV7-9 and TRBJ2-1, is DTGVSQNPRHKITKRGQNVTFRCDPISEHNRLYWYRQTLGQGPEFLTYFQNEAQLEKSRLLSDRFSAERPKGSFSTLEIQRTEQGDSAMYLCASSLVSNRGNEQFFGPGTRLTVL.